The rows below give T cell receptor beta chains drawn from one sample of a study of response to subunit inactivated influenza vaccine. TCRdb used MiXCR to reprocess the RT-PCR reads, holding one entry per CDR3 protein. The sample consists of 150,000 to 200,000 distinct CDR3 sequences, 10% to 15% of them appearing once. These data are also associated with another study on T cells expressing NK-cell markers.

The sequencing used CD8+ T cells sorted from PBMCs, collected less than 13 days after vaccination. These receptors were collected from a man aged 45-65 years who received an inactivated influenza vaccine. Each CDR3 is given with its conserved first and last residue. Each record gives: clone size, D gene, J gene, V gene, CDR3 DNA, CDR3 protein. D genes are given only for firm matches. Clone size is not always given. Where it is, it says once, few, many or a class for expanded clones.

abundance: few
d_gene: NA
j_gene: TRBJ2-3
v_gene: TRBV12-3/TRBV12-4
CDR3nt: TGTGCCAGCAGTTTTGAGGGGGTTAGCACAGATACGCAGTATTTT
CDR3aa: CASSFEGVSTDTQYF

abundance: NA
d_gene: NA
j_gene: TRBJ2-2
v_gene: TRBV9
CDR3nt: TGTGCCAGCAGCGTAGCAGTGAGGCAACCGACTATAGCCGGGGAGCTGTTTTTT
CDR3aa: CASSVAVRQPTIAGELFF

abundance: few
d_gene: NA
j_gene: TRBJ2-7
v_gene: TRBV19
CDR3nt: TGTGCCAGTAGCCGTAGGACGGACTCCTACGAGCAGTACTTC
CDR3aa: CASSRRTDSYEQYF

abundance: NA
d_gene: NA
j_gene: TRBJ2-3
v_gene: TRBV6-2/TRBV6-3
CDR3nt: TGTGCCAGCAGGGCGGACAGTCCTAGCACAGATACGCAGTATTTT
CDR3aa: CASRADSPSTDTQYF

abundance: NA
d_gene: NA
j_gene: TRBJ2-1
v_gene: TRBV6-5
CDR3nt: TGTGCCAGCAGTTCGACGAAACTCAATGAGCAGTTCTTC
CDR3aa: CASSSTKLNEQFF

abundance: few
d_gene: NA
j_gene: TRBJ2-7
v_gene: TRBV7-8
CDR3nt: TGTGCCAGCAGCTTAGTAGGCAGGGTCTACGAGCAGTACTTC
CDR3aa: CASSLVGRVYEQYF

abundance: NA
d_gene: NA
j_gene: TRBJ2-7
v_gene: TRBV7-7
CDR3nt: TGTGCCAGCAGCCCTATGCTAGCCGCCGAGCAGTACTTC
CDR3aa: CASSPMLAAEQYF

abundance: few
d_gene: NA
j_gene: TRBJ2-3
v_gene: TRBV7-9
CDR3nt: TGTGCCAGCAGCTTAAGGATACAGAGAAAGGATACGCAGTATTTT
CDR3aa: CASSLRIQRKDTQYF

abundance: few
d_gene: TRBD1
j_gene: TRBJ1-1
v_gene: TRBV20-1
CDR3nt: TGCAGTGCTAGAGAGACGGGACAGGGCCAAGCTTTCTTT
CDR3aa: CSARETGQGQAFF

abundance: few
d_gene: NA
j_gene: TRBJ1-1
v_gene: TRBV11-2
CDR3nt: TGTGCCAGCAGCCTCCGTACGGGCGGAACTGAAGCTTTCTTT
CDR3aa: CASSLRTGGTEAFF

abundance: NA
d_gene: TRBD2
j_gene: TRBJ2-3
v_gene: TRBV27
CDR3nt: TGTGCCAGCAGAAGACTAGCGGGAGGAAGAGATACGCAGTATTTT
CDR3aa: CASRRLAGGRDTQYF

abundance: many
d_gene: TRBD1
j_gene: TRBJ2-3
v_gene: TRBV4-3
CDR3nt: TGCGCCAGCAGCCAAGTCACAGGGGGCACAGATACGCAGTATTTT
CDR3aa: CASSQVTGGTDTQYF

abundance: few
d_gene: NA
j_gene: TRBJ2-1
v_gene: TRBV2
CDR3nt: TGTGCCAGCAGTGACACTCGGTACAATGAGCAGTTCTTC
CDR3aa: CASSDTRYNEQFF

abundance: NA
d_gene: TRBD1
j_gene: TRBJ2-7
v_gene: TRBV4-3
CDR3nt: TGCGCCAGCAGCCAAGGGGACAGGGTCTACGAGCAGTACTTC
CDR3aa: CASSQGDRVYEQYF

abundance: few
d_gene: NA
j_gene: TRBJ2-7
v_gene: TRBV6-5
CDR3nt: TGTGCCAGCAGTTACGCCTTCTCCTACGAGCAGTACTTC
CDR3aa: CASSYAFSYEQYF

abundance: NA
d_gene: NA
j_gene: TRBJ1-2
v_gene: TRBV27
CDR3nt: TGTGCCAGCAGTTTAAAGGACAACTATGGCTACACCTTC
CDR3aa: CASSLKDNYGYTF

abundance: NA
d_gene: NA
j_gene: TRBJ2-1
v_gene: TRBV19
CDR3nt: TGTGCCAGTAGTGTCGGGATCGTCAATGAGCAGTTCTTC
CDR3aa: CASSVGIVNEQFF

abundance: NA
d_gene: NA
j_gene: TRBJ2-3
v_gene: TRBV20-1
CDR3nt: TGCAGTGCTATTGATACTAGTGTGGCCGAAGATACGCAGTATTTT
CDR3aa: CSAIDTSVAEDTQYF

abundance: many
d_gene: NA
j_gene: TRBJ2-7
v_gene: TRBV7-9
CDR3nt: TGTGCCAGCAGCTTAGCTGGCAGAACCTACGAGCAGTACTTC
CDR3aa: CASSLAGRTYEQYF

abundance: few
d_gene: TRBD2
j_gene: TRBJ2-1
v_gene: TRBV7-9
CDR3nt: TGTGCCAGCAGCGGTATTAGCGGGAGCTCCTACAATGAGCAGTTCTTC
CDR3aa: CASSGISGSSYNEQFF

abundance: NA
d_gene: NA
j_gene: TRBJ1-5
v_gene: TRBV10-3
CDR3nt: TGTGCCATCAGTGAACAGGATAATCAGCCCCAGCATTTT
CDR3aa: CAISEQDNQPQHF

abundance: medium-sized
d_gene: NA
j_gene: TRBJ2-7
v_gene: TRBV29-1
CDR3nt: TGCAGCGTTGAAGATTGGCTTTCCTACGAGCAGTACTTC
CDR3aa: CSVEDWLSYEQYF

abundance: few
d_gene: NA
j_gene: TRBJ1-1
v_gene: TRBV12-3/TRBV12-4
CDR3nt: TGTGCCAGCAGTTTCGGTGGGATCACTGAAGCTTTCTTT
CDR3aa: CASSFGGITEAFF

abundance: NA
d_gene: TRBD2
j_gene: TRBJ2-1
v_gene: TRBV4-1
CDR3nt: TGCGCCAGCAGCCTCCCCCGGACTAGCGGGGTTTCGGTCAATGAGCAGTTCTTC
CDR3aa: CASSLPRTSGVSVNEQFF

abundance: NA
d_gene: NA
j_gene: TRBJ2-7
v_gene: TRBV2
CDR3nt: TGTGCCAGCGACATTTCCTCCTACGAGCAGTACTTC
CDR3aa: CASDISSYEQYF

abundance: few
d_gene: NA
j_gene: TRBJ2-2
v_gene: TRBV4-3
CDR3nt: TGCGCCAGCAGCCAATTTACAGGTCCGAACACCGGGGAGCTGTTTTTT
CDR3aa: CASSQFTGPNTGELFF

abundance: NA
d_gene: NA
j_gene: TRBJ2-6
v_gene: TRBV19
CDR3nt: TGTGCCAGTAGTATGCGCCAGGGCCTCTCTGGGGCCAACGTCCTGACTTTC
CDR3aa: CASSMRQGLSGANVLTF

abundance: NA
d_gene: NA
j_gene: TRBJ2-1
v_gene: TRBV30
CDR3nt: TGTGCCTGGACTACGGGATCCTGGGGCAATGAGCAGTTCTTC
CDR3aa: CAWTTGSWGNEQFF

abundance: NA
d_gene: TRBD1
j_gene: TRBJ2-1
v_gene: TRBV4-1
CDR3nt: TGCGCCAGCGGCTCACCGGGACAGGGGGTAAATGAGCAGTTCTTC
CDR3aa: CASGSPGQGVNEQFF

abundance: few
d_gene: NA
j_gene: TRBJ1-1
v_gene: TRBV6-2/TRBV6-3
CDR3nt: TGTGCCAGCAGTCTCCGCGGGGGAACGGCTGAAGCTTTCTTT
CDR3aa: CASSLRGGTAEAFF

abundance: many
d_gene: NA
j_gene: TRBJ1-3
v_gene: TRBV6-5
CDR3nt: TGTGCCAGCAGTTACTCGCGACTCGGAAACACCATATATTTT
CDR3aa: CASSYSRLGNTIYF

abundance: NA
d_gene: NA
j_gene: TRBJ2-2
v_gene: TRBV29-1
CDR3nt: TGCAGCGTGGGCGAGGGGCTGGGCACCGGGGAGCTGTTTTTT
CDR3aa: CSVGEGLGTGELFF

abundance: many
d_gene: NA
j_gene: TRBJ2-1
v_gene: TRBV6-2/TRBV6-3
CDR3nt: TGTGCCAGCAGTTACACAAGTACCTACAATGAGCAGTTCTTC
CDR3aa: CASSYTSTYNEQFF

abundance: NA
d_gene: NA
j_gene: TRBJ2-7
v_gene: TRBV29-1
CDR3nt: TGCAGCGCTATACCTGGCCGGTCCTACGAGCAGTACTTC
CDR3aa: CSAIPGRSYEQYF

abundance: NA
d_gene: TRBD1
j_gene: TRBJ2-7
v_gene: TRBV27
CDR3nt: TGTGCCAGCAGTGCCGCCAAGACAGGGCCCTCCTACGAGCAGTACTTC
CDR3aa: CASSAAKTGPSYEQYF

abundance: many
d_gene: TRBD1
j_gene: TRBJ2-1
v_gene: TRBV5-8
CDR3nt: TGTGCCAGCAGCGTGGGACAGGCTTCCTACAATGAGCAGTTCTTC
CDR3aa: CASSVGQASYNEQFF

abundance: NA
d_gene: NA
j_gene: TRBJ2-5
v_gene: TRBV28
CDR3nt: TGTGCCAGCAGGAGGTCTAGGACGCTAGAGACCCAGTACTTC
CDR3aa: CASRRSRTLETQYF

abundance: NA
d_gene: TRBD1
j_gene: TRBJ1-6
v_gene: TRBV7-2
CDR3nt: TGTGCCAGCAGCTCTCCCCCGACAGGGAGTGCTTCACCCCTCCACTTT
CDR3aa: CASSSPPTGSASPLHF

abundance: few
d_gene: NA
j_gene: TRBJ2-1
v_gene: TRBV29-1
CDR3nt: TGCAGCGTTGAAAGGGACAATGAGCAGTTCTTC
CDR3aa: CSVERDNEQFF

abundance: few
d_gene: TRBD2
j_gene: TRBJ2-1
v_gene: TRBV12-3/TRBV12-4
CDR3nt: TGTGCCAGCACCTTTTTTGGGGGAGGGAGAAATGAGCAGTTCTTC
CDR3aa: CASTFFGGGRNEQFF

abundance: few
d_gene: NA
j_gene: TRBJ2-3
v_gene: TRBV4-3
CDR3nt: TGCGCCAGCAGCCAAGAGGGGACGCTCGCAGATACGCAGTATTTT
CDR3aa: CASSQEGTLADTQYF

abundance: few
d_gene: NA
j_gene: TRBJ2-3
v_gene: TRBV4-2
CDR3nt: TGTGCCAGCAGCCAAGATGCGGGACAGTCCACAGATACGCAGTATTTT
CDR3aa: CASSQDAGQSTDTQYF

abundance: many
d_gene: TRBD2
j_gene: TRBJ2-3
v_gene: TRBV12-3/TRBV12-4
CDR3nt: TGTGCCAGTAACGGGGGGAACGGGAGCACAGATACGCAGTATTTT
CDR3aa: CASNGGNGSTDTQYF

abundance: NA
d_gene: NA
j_gene: TRBJ1-2
v_gene: TRBV29-1
CDR3nt: TGCAGCGTTGTTCGACACCAAGACTATGGCTACACCTTC
CDR3aa: CSVVRHQDYGYTF

abundance: NA
d_gene: TRBD1
j_gene: TRBJ2-3
v_gene: TRBV15
CDR3nt: TGTGCCACCAGCAGACCCGGGACAGGGGCTCTAGATACGCAGTATTTT
CDR3aa: CATSRPGTGALDTQYF

abundance: few
d_gene: TRBD2
j_gene: TRBJ2-7
v_gene: TRBV20-1
CDR3nt: TGCAGTGCCCTGCGGGGGATCGGCTACGAGCAGTACTTC
CDR3aa: CSALRGIGYEQYF

abundance: NA
d_gene: NA
j_gene: TRBJ1-6
v_gene: TRBV28
CDR3nt: TGTGCCAGCAGTTTAGGGGGCTCCTATAATTCACCCCTCCACTTT
CDR3aa: CASSLGGSYNSPLHF

abundance: NA
d_gene: TRBD2
j_gene: TRBJ2-2
v_gene: TRBV6-2/TRBV6-3
CDR3nt: TGTGCCAGCAGATTACTCGGGGGGGCGAACGGGGAGCTGTTTTTT
CDR3aa: CASRLLGGANGELFF

abundance: many
d_gene: NA
j_gene: TRBJ1-2
v_gene: TRBV15
CDR3nt: TGTGCCACCAGCAGAACAACTAACCCCTCTAACTATGGCTACACCTTC
CDR3aa: CATSRTTNPSNYGYTF

abundance: NA
d_gene: NA
j_gene: TRBJ1-1
v_gene: TRBV6-5
CDR3nt: TGTGCCAGCAGTCACCTTTCGTCCCATGGTGTGAACACTGAAGCTTTCTTT
CDR3aa: CASSHLSSHGVNTEAFF

abundance: many
d_gene: NA
j_gene: TRBJ2-2
v_gene: TRBV7-8
CDR3nt: TGTGCCAGCAGCTTAGTAGGCCCCGGGGAGCTGTTTTTT
CDR3aa: CASSLVGPGELFF

abundance: NA
d_gene: NA
j_gene: TRBJ1-4
v_gene: TRBV12-3/TRBV12-4
CDR3nt: TGTGCCAGCTTAGGGCCGACGAATGAAAAACTGTTTTTT
CDR3aa: CASLGPTNEKLFF

abundance: NA
d_gene: TRBD2
j_gene: TRBJ2-3
v_gene: TRBV2
CDR3nt: TGTGCCAGCAGTGAAGCGTCAGCGGGGGTTGCAGATACGCAGTATTTT
CDR3aa: CASSEASAGVADTQYF